Described below is a single TCR beta chain sequence and its context. No antigen is known for it. This entry is derived from a study of T cells in localized non-small cell lung cancer. Overall study results and limits: Longer survival (overall) was linked to higher T cell density in blood.

V dropped 4 bases and J dropped 2 bases, with 7 bases sitting between them. The CDR3 runs 12 residues. Germline loops: CDR1 SGHRS, CDR2 YFSETQ. TCRdb's copy holds only in-frame clones and misses some; the assay was immunoSEQ multiplex PCR. This sample yields more than 15,000 clones, of which around 89% are seen a single time; 8.4% belongs to the top ten. This sequence originates from a man aged 40 to 70 with stage I lung adenocarcinoma. The chain combines TRBV5-1 with TRBJ2-7; possible D gene TRBD2, 5 bases. Sample: peripheral blood, taken before any cancer treatment. The CDR3 nucleotides are TGCGCCAGCAGCACGGGGACCTACGAGCAGTACTTC. It is translated as CASSTGTYEQYF.